This T cell receptor beta chain was found in a study of shared clonotypes between healthy human individuals. About the study: Donor composition was a couple of women and three men, aged 18 to 49. Regarding the study as a whole: The study found lower generation probabilities in non-shared clonotypes than in those shared by all four donors.

Germline assignment: CDR1 SGHVS and CDR2 FNYEAQ. The CDR3 covers 14 residues. Deletions cut 5 bases from V and 8 bases from J, with 15 bases between. A word on this clone: The antigen is unknown.

Naive CD8 cells were CD45RO-negative, positively selected for CCR7, excluding terminally differentiated effector memory CD45RA+ cells. The method was immunoSEQ multiplex PCR; TCRdb's version includes in-frame clones alone and lacks a portion of them. Of under 1 million clones in the sample, around 96% were seen once. This receptor was identified in a man under 40 in good health. The sample taken for sequencing was naive CD8+ T cells sorted from blood. This chain uses TRBV7-6 with TRBJ1-4; the D gene is possibly TRBD1 (5 bases). The CDR3 sequence: CASSVRDVDEKLFF. The CDR3 DNA reads as TGTGCCAGCAGCGTCAGGGACGTGGACGAAAAACTGTTTTTT.